The rows below give T cell receptor beta chains drawn from one sample of a study of cytomegalovirus exposure and HLA in healthy donors. TCRdb keeps only in-frame clones here, not all; method: immunoSEQ multiplex PCR. The profile shows roughly 70,000 clones, 70% to 85% of them singletons. The material sequenced was PBMCs. Source of these receptors: a human donor in good health. Both conserved end residues are part of each CDR3. D genes are given only for firm matches. Rows give clone size only sometimes, using once, few, many, or a class for an expanded clone.

J gene	V gene	clone size	D gene	CDR3 DNA	CDR3 protein
TRBJ2-1	TRBV30	once	NA	TGTGCCTGGAGCCGTACCGACAACAATGAGCAGTTCTTC	CAWSRTDNNEQFF
TRBJ1-4	TRBV6-5	once	NA	TGTGCCAGCAGTTACTCTCCAGATGCAACTAATGAAAAACTGTTTTTT	CASSYSPDATNEKLFF
TRBJ2-2	TRBV29-1	NA	TRBD2	TGCAGCGGCCAGCTAGCGGGAGGGCCCTCGGATACCGGGGAGCTGTTTTTT	CSGQLAGGPSDTGELFF
TRBJ2-5	TRBV7-9	NA	NA	TGTGCCAGCAGCCCCCCCTTCCGCGAGGGAGAGACCCAGTACTTC	CASSPPFREGETQYF
TRBJ2-7	TRBV30	NA	NA	TGTGCCTGGAGGGTGGGACGGAACCCAGGGGACGAGCAGTACTTC	CAWRVGRNPGDEQYF
TRBJ2-7	TRBV6-5	NA	TRBD1	TGTGCCAGCAGCCGGGACAGGGGGTACGAGCAGTACTTC	CASSRDRGYEQYF
TRBJ1-2	TRBV2	NA	NA	TGTGCCAGCAGCGAGGATTATAACTATGGCTACACCTTC	CASSEDYNYGYTF
TRBJ2-5	TRBV28	NA	NA	TGTGCCAGCAGTTCGGACAGAAGTTTTAGGAGAGAGACCCAGTACTTC	CASSSDRSFRRETQYF
TRBJ1-2	TRBV6-5	NA	TRBD1	TGTGCCAGCAGTTCCCCGGGACAGGGGATGGGTGGCTACACCTTC	CASSSPGQGMGGYTF
TRBJ1-2	TRBV6-6	NA	NA	TGTGCCAGCAAGCCTCAACAGACCTATGGCTACACCTTC	CASKPQQTYGYTF
TRBJ2-1	TRBV25-1	NA	TRBD2	TGTGCCAGCAGTAAGACTAGCGGACTCAATGAGCAGTTCTTC	CASSKTSGLNEQFF
TRBJ2-1	TRBV7-2	few	TRBD2	TGTGCCAGCAGCCTTAAGACTAGCGGGAGAGATGAGCAGTTCTTC	CASSLKTSGRDEQFF
TRBJ1-4	TRBV7-9	NA	NA	TGTGCCAGCAGCCTCGGGCTACAGGGAAAACTGTTTTTT	CASSLGLQGKLFF
TRBJ2-1	TRBV6-5	NA	NA	TGTGCCAGCAGTTACTCGCTGAGTGCCTCCTACAATGAGCAGTTCTTC	CASSYSLSASYNEQFF
TRBJ1-5	TRBV5-1	NA	NA	TGCGCCAGCAGCCCGGCGCCGGGGGGCGGACAGCCCCAGCATTTT	CASSPAPGGGQPQHF
TRBJ2-3	TRBV9	NA	TRBD1	TGTGCCAGCAGCGTAAGGGGACAGCTCCTCACAGATACGCAGTATTTT	CASSVRGQLLTDTQYF
TRBJ2-2	TRBV28	few	TRBD2	TGTGCCAGCAGTTCCGCGGGAGCGGGGAGCACCGGGGAGCTGTTTTTT	CASSSAGAGSTGELFF
TRBJ2-2	TRBV5-1	NA	NA	TGCGCCAGCAGCTTCCTTAACACCGGGGAGCTGTTTTTT	CASSFLNTGELFF
TRBJ2-2	TRBV6-5	NA	NA	TGTGCCAGCAGTGCCATAGCGGTGCAGGACGGGGAGCTGTTTTTT	CASSAIAVQDGELFF
TRBJ2-1	TRBV28	NA	TRBD2	TGTGCCAGCTTCGGACTAGCGGGAGGATTCTCCTACAATGAGCAGTTCTTC	CASFGLAGGFSYNEQFF
TRBJ2-7	TRBV11-1	NA	NA	TGTGCCAGCAGCTTAGGGTTTAGCTTCCACGAGCAGTACTTC	CASSLGFSFHEQYF
TRBJ1-1	TRBV6-5	NA	NA	TGTGCCAGCAGTTACTCGATTATCGGGGGGAACACTGAAGCTTTCTTT	CASSYSIIGGNTEAFF
TRBJ1-3	TRBV6-1	NA	NA	TGTGCCAGCAGTGAATGGAGGGCAGCGGGAAACACCATATATTTT	CASSEWRAAGNTIYF
TRBJ2-2	TRBV5-1	NA	NA	TGCGCCAGCAGTATCGGGAACACCGGGGAGCTGTTTTTT	CASSIGNTGELFF
TRBJ2-5	TRBV15	NA	NA	TGTGCCACCAGATACAGGCCCTCGTACCAAGAGACCCAGTACTTC	CATRYRPSYQETQYF
TRBJ2-7	TRBV5-4	NA	NA	TGTGCCAGCAGCTCGACAGAGATATCCTACGAGCAGTACTTC	CASSSTEISYEQYF
TRBJ2-5	TRBV19	few	TRBD1	TGTGCCAGTAGTAGTGACAGGGGACAAGAGACCCAGTACTTC	CASSSDRGQETQYF
TRBJ1-5	TRBV6-5	few	NA	TGTGCCAGCAGTTACACCAGGGGTTGGGACAATCAGCCCCAGCATTTT	CASSYTRGWDNQPQHF
TRBJ2-4	TRBV30	NA	TRBD1	TGTGCCTGGGCGGTAGACAGGGACAACATTCAGTACTTC	CAWAVDRDNIQYF
TRBJ2-1	TRBV7-8	few	NA	TGTGCCAGCAGCTTAGGGCTAGCCAGCTCCTACAATGAGCAGTTCTTC	CASSLGLASSYNEQFF
TRBJ1-2	TRBV25-1	many	TRBD1	TGTGCCAGCGGACAGGGACCTGGCTACACCTTC	CASGQGPGYTF
TRBJ2-1	TRBV7-9	NA	NA	TGTGCCAGCAGCTTTGGACTGGGTCCCGACAGGGAGCAGTTCTTC	CASSFGLGPDREQFF
TRBJ2-2	TRBV7-8	once	NA	TGTGCCAGCAGCCAAGAAGGGGGGGCCCCCGGGGAGCTGTTTTTT	CASSQEGGAPGELFF
TRBJ1-5	TRBV10-3	NA	TRBD1	TGTGCCATCAGTGAGGGGACAGGGGGGAATCAGCCCCAGCATTTT	CAISEGTGGNQPQHF
TRBJ1-1	TRBV19	NA	TRBD1	TGTGCCAGTAACGACAGGGTGAACACTGAAGCTTTCTTT	CASNDRVNTEAFF
TRBJ2-1	TRBV6-5	few	TRBD2	TGTGCCAGCAGGGTAGCGGGACATGAGCAGTTCTTC	CASRVAGHEQFF
TRBJ1-2	TRBV5-1	NA	TRBD1	TGCGCCAGCAGCTTGTCTACAGGGGGCTATGGCTACACCTTC	CASSLSTGGYGYTF
TRBJ2-1	TRBV5-1	once	TRBD1	TGCGCCAGCAGCTTGGCGACAGGGGGGTATGAGCAATTCTTC	CASSLATGGYEQFF
TRBJ2-7	TRBV30	NA	NA	TGTGCCTGGTCGATTGGACAGACCTACGAGCAGTACTTC	CAWSIGQTYEQYF
TRBJ1-5	TRBV27	few	TRBD1	TGTGCCAGCAGTTGGGACAGGGGGGGGGCCCAGCATTTT	CASSWDRGGAQHF
TRBJ1-2	TRBV29-1	NA	NA	TGCAGCGCTCGGGAACGATTAAACTCCTATGGCTACACCTTC	CSARERLNSYGYTF
TRBJ2-4	TRBV5-1	NA	NA	TGCGCCAGCAGCCTAAGCCAGGGGCCCGAAAACATTCAGTACTTC	CASSLSQGPENIQYF
TRBJ2-7	TRBV10-2	NA	NA	TGCGCCAGCAGTGAAAAGCGAGAGCAGTACTTC	CASSEKREQYF
TRBJ2-1	TRBV5-1	once	TRBD2	TGCGCCAGCAGCTTGGAGCCAGCGGGAGGGCCCAATGAGCAGTTCTTC	CASSLEPAGGPNEQFF
TRBJ2-7	TRBV28	NA	NA	TGTGCCAGCACCCCTACGCTGTCCTACGAGCAGTACTTC	CASTPTLSYEQYF